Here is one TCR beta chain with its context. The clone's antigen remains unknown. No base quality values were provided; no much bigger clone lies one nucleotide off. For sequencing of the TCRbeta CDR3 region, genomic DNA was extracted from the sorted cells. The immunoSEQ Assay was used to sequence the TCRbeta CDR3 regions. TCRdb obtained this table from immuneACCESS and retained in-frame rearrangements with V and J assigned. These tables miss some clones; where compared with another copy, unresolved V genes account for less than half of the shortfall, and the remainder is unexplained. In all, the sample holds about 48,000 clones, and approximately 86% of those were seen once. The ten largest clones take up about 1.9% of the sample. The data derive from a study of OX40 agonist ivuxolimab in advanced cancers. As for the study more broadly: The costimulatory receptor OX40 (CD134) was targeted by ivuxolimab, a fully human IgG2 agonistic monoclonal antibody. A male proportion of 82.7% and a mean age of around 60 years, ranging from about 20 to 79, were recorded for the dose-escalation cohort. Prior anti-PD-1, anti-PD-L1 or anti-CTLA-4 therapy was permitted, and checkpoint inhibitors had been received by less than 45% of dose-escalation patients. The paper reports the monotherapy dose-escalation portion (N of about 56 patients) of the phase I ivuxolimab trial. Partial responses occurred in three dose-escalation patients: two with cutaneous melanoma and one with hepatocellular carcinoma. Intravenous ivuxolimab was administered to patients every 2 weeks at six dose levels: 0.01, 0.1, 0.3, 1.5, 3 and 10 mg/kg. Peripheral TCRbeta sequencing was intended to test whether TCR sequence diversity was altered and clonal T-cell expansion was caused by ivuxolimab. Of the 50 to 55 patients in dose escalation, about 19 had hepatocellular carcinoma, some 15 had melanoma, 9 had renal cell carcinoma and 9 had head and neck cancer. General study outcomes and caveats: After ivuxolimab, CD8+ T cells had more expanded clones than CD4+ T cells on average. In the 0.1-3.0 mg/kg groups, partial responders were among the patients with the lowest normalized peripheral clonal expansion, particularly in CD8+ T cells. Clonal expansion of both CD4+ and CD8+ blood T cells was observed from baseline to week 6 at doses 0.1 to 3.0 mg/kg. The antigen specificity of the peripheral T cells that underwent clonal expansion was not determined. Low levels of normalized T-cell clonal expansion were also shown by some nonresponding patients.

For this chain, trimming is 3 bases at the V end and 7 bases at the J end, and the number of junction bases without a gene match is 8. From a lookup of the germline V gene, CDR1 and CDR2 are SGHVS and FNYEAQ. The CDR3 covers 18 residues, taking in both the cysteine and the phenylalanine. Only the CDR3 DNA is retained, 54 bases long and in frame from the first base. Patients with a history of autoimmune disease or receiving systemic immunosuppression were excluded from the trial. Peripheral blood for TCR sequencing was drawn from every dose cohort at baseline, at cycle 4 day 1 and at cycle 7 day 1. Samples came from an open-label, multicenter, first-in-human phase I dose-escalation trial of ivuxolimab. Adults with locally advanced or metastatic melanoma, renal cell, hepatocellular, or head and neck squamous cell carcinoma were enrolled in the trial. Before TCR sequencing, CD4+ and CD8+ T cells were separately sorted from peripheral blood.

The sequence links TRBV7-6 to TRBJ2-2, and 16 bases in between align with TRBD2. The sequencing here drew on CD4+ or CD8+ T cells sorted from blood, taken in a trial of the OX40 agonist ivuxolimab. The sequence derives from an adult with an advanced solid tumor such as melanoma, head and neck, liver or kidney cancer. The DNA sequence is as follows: TGTGCCAGCAGCTTTTCGGGACTAGCGGGGGGGCCCGGCGGGGAGCTGTTTTTT. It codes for CASSFSGLAGGPGGELFF.